This T cell receptor beta chain was retrieved from a study of cytomegalovirus exposure and HLA in healthy donors. Study-wide context: Samples from HLA-typed donors yielded about 85 million unique TCRs in an early data release. Among 398 genotyped donors, around 82% fell in the Caucasian-associated ancestry cluster.

A note on this clone: Its matching antigen is unknown.

Study-wide findings and caveats: It has been reported that TCR beta sequences accurately predicted the HLA-A and HLA-B alleles of most subjects. Analyses of presence and absence presupposed an approximately uniform sequencing depth across donors.

The PCR had 60 Vbeta and 13 Jbeta primers. Measured with immunoSEQ multiplex PCR; TCRdb has only the in-frame clones, and not every one. Its listing shows about 46,000 clones. This CDR3 is built from 14 residues. CDR1 and CDR2 (germline): SGDLS, YYNGEE. Trimming stripped 0 bases from V and 4 bases from J, with 10 bases between. The rearrangement uses TRBV9 and TRBJ1-1, with D perhaps matching TRBD1 (6 bases). The TCR sequence derives from a woman in her 40s in good health and CMV-seronegative. Sequencing was performed on PBMCs. The CDR3: CASSVGGQSTEAFF. CDR3 bases: TGTGCCAGCAGCGTAGGCGGACAGAGCACTGAAGCTTTCTTT.